This passage covers 19 T cell receptor beta chains from one sample sequenced in a study of cytomegalovirus exposure and HLA in healthy donors. Data came from immunoSEQ multiplex PCR; TCRdb stores just in-frame clones and leaves some out. The sample records 55,000 to 65,000 clones, 85% to 95% being singletons. Sequencing input: PBMCs. The receptor source for this set is a man between 18 and 35 years old in good health and CMV-seronegative.

The V and J genes are TRBV18 and TRBJ2-5, with D perhaps TRBD1 (6 bases). V lost 3 bases and J lost 4, with 15 bases in between. Germline loops: CDR1 KGHSH, CDR2 LQKENI. This CDR3 is 15 amino acids long. The CDR3 spells CASSPGAGTPETQYF. In nucleotides, the CDR3 is TGTGCCAGCTCACCGGGGGCAGGGACCCCAGAGACCCAGTACTTC.

The rearrangement uses TRBV9 and TRBJ2-5; 12 bases are a match to TRBD2. There are 15 residues in the CDR3. Germline CDR1 is SGDLS and CDR2 is YYNGEE. With 3 bases clipped from V and 3 bases from J, the junction kept 3 bases outside the gene matches. The CDR3 spells CASSDRLAGEETQYF. CDR3 DNA: TGTGCCAGCAGCGATAGACTAGCGGGAGAAGAGACCCAGTACTTC.

The J gene is TRBJ2-7, the V gene TRBV9; no definite D call. The V end lost 4 bases, the J end lost 3 bases, and 11 bases lay between the germline ends. The length of the CDR3 is 13 residues. The germline V gene has CDR1 SGDLS and CDR2 YYNGEE. The CDR3: CASSIGDNYEQYF. The CDR3 region has the DNA TGTGCCAGCAGCATAGGAGACAACTACGAGCAGTACTTC.

The chain carries TRBV28 and TRBJ2-7, with a possible D match to TRBD2 (6 bases). The CDR3 loop spans 15 amino acids. The germline V gene has CDR1 MDHEN and CDR2 SYDVKM. CDR3 sequence: CAITRTGLHSYEQYF. The CDR3, as DNA: TGTGCGATCACACGTACCGGACTACACTCCTACGAGCAGTACTTC.

The chain combines TRBV5-8 with TRBJ2-5; 12 positions agree with TRBD2. The CDR3 has 16 amino acids. CDR1 and CDR2 (germline): SGHTS, YDEGEE. The V gene end was trimmed by 3 bases and the J gene end by 4 bases; junction bases not matched to a gene: 7. The CDR3 DNA reads TGTGCCAGCAGCTCGTTACTAGCGGGAGGAGCAGAGACCCAGTACTTC. This encodes CASSSLLAGGAETQYF.

The chain employs TRBV28 and TRBJ1-1; D possibly corresponds to TRBD1 (5 bases). The germline gives CDR1 MDHEN, CDR2 SYDVKM. The CDR3 spans 14 residues. The V and J ends lost 6 bases and 8 bases respectively, with 19 bases between them. This CDR3 is CASRSTGGFWEAFF. CDR3 bases: TGTGCCAGCAGAAGCACAGGTGGCTTTTGGGAAGCTTTCTTT.

The V and J genes are TRBV7-9 and TRBJ2-3; D possibly corresponds to TRBD1 (6 bases). V was pared by 7 bases and J by 2 bases, with 10 bases between. The CDR3 is 13 residues long. CDR1 and CDR2 (germline): SEHNR, FQNEAQ (reference sequence). CDR3 in DNA: TGTGCCAGCACCACAGGGCTCACAGATACGCAGTATTTT. It yields the protein CASTTGLTDTQYF.

This clone was counted once. The rearrangement links TRBV28 to TRBJ1-2; 7 nucleotides line up with TRBD1. J gave up 8 bases and V 4 bases, and 10 bases lay outside the gene matches. Germline values: CDR1 MDHEN, CDR2 SYDVKM. This CDR3 spans 14 amino acids. The CDR3, as DNA: TGTGCCAGCAGTTCCCTGACAGGGACGAGGGGCTACACCTTC. Its translation is CASSSLTGTRGYTF.

This rearrangement joins TRBV6-5 to TRBJ1-2; 7 bases fit TRBD1. CDR1 is MNHEY, CDR2 SVGAGI, per germline. The CDR3 is 14 amino acids. Losses at the gene ends were 6 bases for V and 3 bases for J; bases not matched to a gene: 7. The CDR3 DNA follows: TGTGCCAGCAGCCAAACGGGACAGTACTATGGCTACACCTTC. This translates into CASSQTGQYYGYTF.

This sequence joins TRBV4-1 and TRBJ1-3; D remains unclear. V dropped 1 base and J dropped 4 bases, with 11 bases sitting between them. The germline V gene encodes CDR1 MGHRA and CDR2 YSYEKL. The CDR3 totals 15 residues. Here the CDR3 reads CASSQVDAGGNTIYF. In DNA form, the CDR3 reads TGCGCCAGCAGCCAAGTTGATGCGGGAGGAAACACCATATATTTT.

This clone was found once. This chain uses TRBV2 with TRBJ2-7, with TRBD1 matching 10 bases. The CDR3 extends over 13 amino acids. Germline trimming cut 6 bases from V and 4 bases from J; bases unmatched to any gene: 3. In germline, CDR1 is SNHLY, CDR2 FYNNEI. CDR3 sequence reads: CASRGQGTYEQYF. The CDR3, as DNA: TGTGCCAGCAGGGGACAGGGGACTTACGAGCAGTACTTC.

This clone was counted once. The J gene is TRBJ2-5, the V gene TRBV7-2; no clear D gene. There are 15 residues in the CDR3. Trimming removed 2 bases from V and 4 bases from J, with 14 bases in between. Germline V CDR1 and CDR2: SGHTA, FQGNSA. In nucleotides, the CDR3 is TGTGCCAGCAGCTTATTTTACGGTAGTCTAGAGACCCAGTACTTC. Protein sequence: CASSLFYGSLETQYF.

The chain couples TRBV28 to TRBJ2-7; TRBD2 matches at 11 bases. Looked up from germline, CDR1 is MDHEN and CDR2 is SYDVKM. After removal of 5 bases from V and 2 bases from J, the junction contained 17 bases not matched to a gene. CDR3 size: 19 residues. CDR3 protein: CASSTRAAIGTSGTYEQYF. CDR3 DNA sequence: TGTGCCAGCAGTACGCGCGCGGCCATTGGGACTAGCGGTACCTACGAGCAGTACTTC.

The rearrangement uses TRBV7-2 and TRBJ2-1; TRBD2 matches 8 bases. This CDR3 has 15 amino acids. CDR1 and CDR2 (germline): SGHTA, FQGNSA. V trimming: 1 base; J trimming: 14 bases; junction bases outside the gene matches: 13. The CDR3, as DNA: TGTGCCAGCAGCTTAGATCCCGGGAGGGCCCTCTCCAAGTTCTTC. Translation gives CASSLDPGRALSKFF.

The chain has TRBV27 and TRBJ2-1; 8 bases agree with TRBD2. Germline trimming cut 9 bases from V and 5 bases from J; bases unmatched to any gene: 9. This CDR3 is 14 amino acids long. CDR1 is MNHEY and CDR2 is SMNVEV in the germline V gene (reference sequence). The CDR3 loop reads CASQRLAGNNEQFF. The CDR3 DNA follows: TGTGCCAGTCAGCGGCTAGCGGGTAACAATGAGCAGTTCTTC.

The chain has TRBV14 and TRBJ1-5; D perhaps matches TRBD1 (5 bases). V was clipped by 0 bases and J by 0 bases, with 15 bases between them. Per the germline V gene, CDR1 is SGHDN and CDR2 is FVKESK. The CDR3 runs 18 residues. CDR3 bases: TGTGCCAGCAGCCAAGATCTAAGGGGTCGTTCTAGCAATCAGCCCCAGCATTTT. Protein product: CASSQDLRGRSSNQPQHF.

The chain links TRBV27 to TRBJ2-3; possible D gene TRBD1, 6 bases. Trimming shortened V by 5 bases and J by 3 bases, and 18 bases separated the two germline ends. The CDR3 contains 16 residues. Germline V gives CDR1 MNHEY, CDR2 SMNVEV (reference sequence). The CDR3 DNA reads TGTGCCAGCAGTCACGGGGACATTTTAGCGACAGATACGCAGTATTTT. Translating gives CASSHGDILATDTQYF.

The chain has TRBV7-8 and TRBJ2-7; a possible D gene is TRBD1 (7 bases). CDR3 length: 16 residues. Germline V CDR1 and CDR2: SGHVS, FQNEAQ. V was trimmed by 5 bases and J by 6 bases, leaving 23 bases between them. CDR3 region: CASSEKLGQLSGEQYF. The CDR3 DNA reads TGTGCCAGCAGCGAGAAGTTGGGACAGCTTAGCGGCGAGCAGTACTTC.

This chain connects TRBV7-2 to TRBJ2-2; TRBD1 might be the D (6 bases). The V gene's germline CDR1 is SGHTA and CDR2 FQGNSA. V was pared by 5 bases and J by 5 bases, with 15 bases between. CDR3 length equals 15 residues. The CDR3 reads CASSPQQGSTGELFF. DNA for the CDR3: TGTGCCAGCAGCCCCCAACAGGGTAGTACCGGGGAGCTGTTTTTT.